The 10 T cell receptor beta chains reported below all come from one sample, sequenced in a study of shared clonotypes between healthy human individuals. Here immunoSEQ multiplex PCR was the method, and the copy in TCRdb shows in-frame clones only, minus some. Seen here are 2,100,000 or so clones, around 95% observed once, and the top ten hold roughly 0.13%. Material for sequencing was naive CD4+ T cells sorted from blood. The subset: CD45RA+ positively selected. The receptors here all came from a man aged 18-30 years in good health.

CDR3 in amino acids: CASSFLPGQNYGYTF. The CDR3, as DNA: TGTGCCAGCAGTTTCCTCCCGGGTCAGAACTATGGCTACACCTTC. The chain is built from TRBV28 and TRBJ1-2; D remains ambiguous. This CDR3 has 15 residues. CDR1 is MDHEN, CDR2 SYDVKM, per germline. Trimming removed 3 bases from V and 2 bases from J, with 13 bases in between.

The rearrangement joins TRBV28 to TRBJ1-6, with D perhaps matching TRBD1 (5 bases). The V gene's germline CDR1 is MDHEN and CDR2 SYDVKM. Trimming took off 7 bases at V and 8 bases at J, with 15 bases between the two ends. This CDR3 has 14 residues. CDR3 loop: CASTLRTGHSPLHF. In DNA form, the CDR3 reads TGTGCCAGCACATTGCGGACGGGACATTCACCCCTCCACTTT.

The J gene is TRBJ2-2, the V gene TRBV5-1; 9 bases match TRBD1. The ends lost 4 bases at V and 6 bases at J; junction bases unmatched: 4. CDR1 and CDR2 from the germline V gene are SGHRS and YFSETQ. CDR3 length: 14 residues. The CDR3 sequence: CASSPGQGSGELFF. The DNA for the CDR3 is TGCGCCAGCAGCCCCGGACAGGGGTCCGGGGAGCTGTTTTTT.

The chain carries TRBV9 and TRBJ1-2; tentatively, D is TRBD1 (5 bases). Germline CDR1 is SGDLS and CDR2 is YYNGEE. The CDR3 length is 13 residues. V was shortened by 3 bases and J by 5 bases, with 11 bases between the two germline ends. The CDR3 coding sequence is TGTGCCAGCAGCGCGACAGACAAATATGGCTACACCTTC. Its protein product is CASSATDKYGYTF.

The genes are TRBV19 and TRBJ1-1; TRBD1 is a possible D gene (5 bases). CDR1 is LNHDA, CDR2 SQIVND, per germline (reference sequence). The CDR3 has 13 amino acids. Between the trimmed V and J ends, which lost 6 bases and 1 base, there was a span of 9 bases. The CDR3: CASRNQGNTEAFF. In DNA form, the CDR3 reads TGTGCCAGTAGGAATCAGGGGAACACTGAAGCTTTCTTT.

The chain combines TRBV6-6 with TRBJ1-5; tentatively, D is TRBD1 (5 bases). Between the trimmed V and J ends, which lost 2 bases and 7 bases, there was a span of 12 bases. CDR1 MNHNY and CDR2 SVGAGI come from the germline V gene (reference sequence). The CDR3 runs 14 residues. CDR3 nucleotides: TGTGCCAGCAGTTACCAAAGTCGGGGGCAGCCCCAGCATTTT. This translates into CASSYQSRGQPQHF.

The rearrangement links TRBV6-5 to TRBJ1-5; possible D gene TRBD1, 6 bases. This CDR3 comprises 15 residues. Trimming took off 5 bases at V and 2 bases at J, with 13 bases between the two ends. Germline assignment: CDR1 MNHEY and CDR2 SVGAGI. In DNA form, the CDR3 reads TGTGCCAGCAGTCGAACAGGGACGGGCAATCAGCCCCAGCATTTT. Its translation: CASSRTGTGNQPQHF.

In the case of this clone: Other DNA sequences in this sample translate to the same CDR3. The V call is TRBV19, the J call TRBJ1-6; 7 positions agree with TRBD1. CDR3 size: 14 residues. V lost 6 bases to trimming and J lost 7 bases; unmatched junction nucleotides: 6. The germline V gene has CDR1 LNHDA and CDR2 SQIVND (reference sequence). The CDR3 sequence: CASSLTGINSPLHF. Written as DNA, the CDR3 is TGTGCCAGTAGCCTGACAGGGATAAATTCACCCCTCCACTTT.

This chain uses TRBV6-5 with TRBJ1-2, with D possibly matching TRBD1 (5 bases). Germline V CDR1 and CDR2: MNHEY, SVGAGI. The CDR3 loop spans 15 amino acids. V was pared by 5 bases and J by 4 bases, with 17 bases between. CDR3 region: CASSRSGTEAYGYTF. The CDR3 DNA reads TGTGCCAGCAGTCGGTCCGGGACGGAAGCCTATGGCTACACCTTC.

V and J are TRBV5-4 and TRBJ1-5; D is undetermined. The CDR3 spans 13 residues. V shed 4 bases and J shed 5 bases, with 10 bases lying between them. Germline CDR1 is SGHNT and CDR2 is YYREEE (reference sequence). As DNA, the CDR3 is TGTGCCAGCAGCGCGGACGGTTATCAGCCCCAGCATTTT. Translation gives CASSADGYQPQHF.